A selection of T cell receptor beta chains follows, all from one sample in a study of blood T cell repertoires in COVID-19. The repertoire was sequenced with immunoSEQ multiplex PCR; TCRdb's copy has only in-frame clones and lacks some. Of about 200,000 clones in the sample, over 85% were seen once. What was sequenced was PBMCs or T cells enriched from blood (not recorded which). Every receptor here comes from a woman aged 30 to 39 with acute COVID-19. Both conserved end residues are part of each CDR3. A D gene is named only where the DNA matches it firmly. Expanded clones are given a class, and other clones once, few, many or no size at all.

-	15	TRBV19	TRBD1	TRBJ1-1	CASSLSGGIDTEAFF	TGTGCCAGTAGTTTATCAGGGGGTATCGACACTGAAGCTTTCTTT
-	14	TRBV30	TRBD1	TRBJ2-1	CAWGTGGLYNEQFF	TGTGCCTGGGGGACAGGGGGCCTGTACAATGAGCAGTTCTTC
-	13	TRBV23-1	-	TRBJ2-1	CASSLSPGNEQFF	TGCGCCAGCAGTCTGTCCCCGGGGAATGAGCAGTTCTTC
-	15	TRBV4-1	TRBD1	TRBJ1-6	CASSQHGTGGSPLHF	TGCGCCAGCAGCCAACATGGGACAGGGGGATCACCCCTCCACTTT
-	15	TRBV30	TRBD2	TRBJ2-2	CAWSVSGGRTGELFF	TGTGCCTGGAGTGTATCGGGGGGGCGAACCGGGGAGCTGTTTTTT
-	15	TRBV20-1	-	TRBJ2-3	CSASGTSSGTDTQYF	TGCAGTGCTAGTGGGACATCCTCGGGCACAGATACGCAGTATTTT
-	16	TRBV19	-	TRBJ2-6	CASIEGRQPGANVLTF	TGTGCCAGTATAGAAGGTAGACAGCCTGGGGCCAACGTCCTGACTTTC
-	16	TRBV7-9	-	TRBJ1-5	CASSLGDRDSNQPQHF	TGTGCCAGCAGCTTAGGAGACCGGGATAGCAATCAGCCCCAGCATTTT
-	15	TRBV7-7	-	TRBJ2-1	CASSLDSGAYNEQFF	TGTGCCAGCAGCTTAGATTCCGGGGCCTACAATGAGCAGTTCTTC
few	16	TRBV28	TRBD1	TRBJ1-5	CASSFGQGGRNQPQHF	TGTGCCAGCAGTTTCGGACAGGGCGGGCGCAATCAGCCCCAGCATTTT
-	16	TRBV9	TRBD1	TRBJ2-7	CASSTSPGQGGHEQYF	TGTGCCAGCAGCACCTCCCCGGGACAGGGCGGGCACGAGCAGTACTTC
once	15	TRBV6-5	-	TRBJ2-3	CASREGLPYTDTQYF	TGTGCCAGCAGGGAGGGCCTTCCCTACACAGATACGCAGTATTTT
-	14	TRBV28	TRBD1	TRBJ1-1	CASSLKDRATEAFF	TGTGCCAGCAGTTTAAAGGACAGGGCCACTGAAGCTTTCTTT
-	17	TRBV3-1/TRBV3-2	TRBD1	TRBJ1-2	CASSQARDRASSDGYTF	TGTGCCAGCAGCCAAGCTCGGGACAGGGCCTCTTCGGATGGCTACACCTTC
few	11	TRBV19	-	TRBJ2-7	CASGPLWEQYF	TGTGCCAGTGGGCCTCTTTGGGAGCAGTACTTC
once	13	TRBV29-1	-	TRBJ1-1	CSGRVGLNTEAFF	TGCAGCGGTCGGGTGGGGCTGAACACTGAAGCTTTCTTT
-	14	TRBV5-4	TRBD2	TRBJ2-3	CASSSLAVTDTQYF	TGTGCCAGCAGCAGTCTAGCGGTCACAGATACGCAGTATTTT
-	13	TRBV24-1	-	TRBJ2-3	CATQGSRTDTQYF	TGTGCCACCCAGGGGTCTCGCACAGATACGCAGTATTTT
-	12	TRBV18	-	TRBJ2-7	CASSRSSYEQYF	TGTGCCAGCTCACGTAGCTCCTACGAGCAGTACTTC
-	14	TRBV27	TRBD1	TRBJ2-7	CASSIGQELYEQYF	TGTGCCAGCAGTATTGGACAGGAACTCTACGAGCAGTACTTC
-	14	TRBV11-2	-	TRBJ1-1	CASSLARSNTEAFF	TGTGCCAGCAGCTTAGCCAGGTCGAACACTGAAGCTTTCTTT
-	15	TRBV7-8	-	TRBJ1-2	CASSLDGSDSGGYTF	TGTGCCAGCAGCTTAGATGGCTCCGATTCTGGTGGCTACACCTTC
-	13	TRBV7-9	-	TRBJ1-2	CASSSTGNYGYTF	TGTGCCAGCAGCTCCACAGGGAACTATGGCTACACCTTC
-	13	TRBV11-3	TRBD2	TRBJ2-3	CASQRGGTDTQYF	TGTGCCAGCCAGCGGGGGGGCACAGATACGCAGTATTTT
once	13	TRBV5-5	-	TRBJ1-1	CASSLNGDTEAFF	TGTGCCAGCAGCCTGAATGGAGACACTGAAGCTTTCTTT
-	14	TRBV12-5	TRBD1	TRBJ2-5	CASGPGTGIETQYF	TGTGCTAGTGGCCCCGGGACAGGGATAGAGACCCAGTACTTC
-	14	TRBV7-9	TRBD1	TRBJ1-2	CASSSSRGQGGYTF	TGTGCCAGCAGCTCTTCCAGGGGGCAGGGGGGCTACACCTTC
-	16	TRBV7-2	TRBD2	TRBJ2-7	CASSSRSSGARYEQYF	TGTGCCAGCAGCTCCCGGTCTAGCGGGGCTCGCTACGAGCAGTACTTC
-	16	TRBV4-1	-	TRBJ2-2	CASSQQGTPTTGELFF	TGCGCCAGCAGCCAACAAGGGACACCGACCACCGGGGAGCTGTTTTTT
-	13	TRBV10-3	-	TRBJ1-1	CAISDRGNTEAFF	TGTGCCATCAGTGATAGGGGGAACACTGAAGCTTTCTTT
-	16	TRBV4-1	TRBD1	TRBJ1-1	CASSQRFGTGSAEAFF	TGCGCCAGCAGCCAACGCTTCGGGACAGGGAGCGCTGAAGCTTTCTTT
few	16	TRBV2	TRBD1	TRBJ1-4	CASSQDRPSTNEKLFF	TGTGCCAGCAGCCAGGACAGGCCTTCAACTAATGAAAAACTGTTTTTT